This T cell receptor beta chain was retrieved from a study of PD-1 blockade in classical Hodgkin lymphoma. The study's findings and limits: There was a significant rise in CD4+ TCR diversity by C4D1, with no such rise for CD8+.

Time point: cycle 4 day 1 (C4D1), after less than 7 weeks of nivolumab. Every patient was affected by relapse after autologous stem cell transplantation, while exposure to brentuximab vedotin was not uniform. Best responses fell into complete response, partial response or progressive disease. By share of the sample, this clone is large. Its antigen remains unidentified. The table came from immunoSEQ multiplex PCR; TCRdb's copy has only in-frame clones and leaves some out. Here the sample spans several thousand clones, around 72% being singletons. CDR1 and CDR2 from the germline V gene are SQVTM and ANQGSEA. The CDR3 is 15 amino acids. J was trimmed by 4 bases and V by 1 base; bases with no gene match: 5.

The TCR originated in a human donor with classical Hodgkin lymphoma. This specimen was peripheral blood mononuclear cells (PBMCs), taken before the fourth cycle of nivolumab. This chain connects TRBV29-1 to TRBJ1-1; 11 bases agree with TRBD1. CDR3 loop: CSVEGTGGSGTEAFF. The CDR3 nucleotides are TGCAGCGTTGAAGGGACAGGGGGCTCTGGCACTGAAGCTTTCTTT. The entire variable domain, with the rest obtained from reference TRBV29-1 and TRBJ1-1, is as follows: SAVISQKPSRDICQRGTSLTIQCQVDSQVTMMFWYRQQPGQSLTLIATANQGSEATYESGFVIDKFPISRPNLTFSTLTVSNMSPEDSSIYLCSVEGTGGSGTEAFFGQGTRLTVV.